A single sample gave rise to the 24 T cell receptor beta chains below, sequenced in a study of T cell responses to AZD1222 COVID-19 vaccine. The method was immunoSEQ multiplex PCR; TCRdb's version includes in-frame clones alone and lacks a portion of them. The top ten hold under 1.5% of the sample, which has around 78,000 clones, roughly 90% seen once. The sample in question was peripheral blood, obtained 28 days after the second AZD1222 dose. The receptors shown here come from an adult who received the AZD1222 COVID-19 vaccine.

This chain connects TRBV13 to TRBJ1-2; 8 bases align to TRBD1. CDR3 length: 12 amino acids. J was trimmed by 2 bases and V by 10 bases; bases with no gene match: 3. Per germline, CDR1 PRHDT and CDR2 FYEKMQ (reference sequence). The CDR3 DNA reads TGTGCCAACGGACAGGGAAACTATGGCTACACCTTC. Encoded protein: CANGQGNYGYTF.

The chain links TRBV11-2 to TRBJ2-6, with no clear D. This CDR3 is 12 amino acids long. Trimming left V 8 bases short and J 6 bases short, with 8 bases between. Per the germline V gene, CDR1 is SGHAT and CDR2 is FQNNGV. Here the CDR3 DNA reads TGTGCCAGCGCTCGGCTGGCCAACGTCCTGACTTTC. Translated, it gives CASARLANVLTF.

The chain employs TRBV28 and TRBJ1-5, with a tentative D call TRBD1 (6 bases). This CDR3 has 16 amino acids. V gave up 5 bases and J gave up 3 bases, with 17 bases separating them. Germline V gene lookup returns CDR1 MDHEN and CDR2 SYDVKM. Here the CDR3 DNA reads TGTGCCAGCAGTCCACAGGGACGGGGGAACAATCAGCCCCAGCATTTT. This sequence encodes CASSPQGRGNNQPQHF.

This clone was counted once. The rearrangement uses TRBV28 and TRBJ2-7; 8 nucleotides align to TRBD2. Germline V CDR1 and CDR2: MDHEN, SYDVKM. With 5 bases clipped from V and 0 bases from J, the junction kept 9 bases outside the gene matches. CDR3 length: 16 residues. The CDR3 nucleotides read TGTGCCAGCAGTCACCAGACTAGCGAGAGCTCCTACGAGCAGTACTTC. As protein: CASSHQTSESSYEQYF.

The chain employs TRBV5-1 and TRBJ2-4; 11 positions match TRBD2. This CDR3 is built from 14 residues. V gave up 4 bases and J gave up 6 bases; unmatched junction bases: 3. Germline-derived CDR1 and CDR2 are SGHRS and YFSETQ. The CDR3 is CASSPGTSGNIQYF. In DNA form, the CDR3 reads TGCGCCAGCAGCCCCGGGACTAGCGGAAACATTCAGTACTTC.

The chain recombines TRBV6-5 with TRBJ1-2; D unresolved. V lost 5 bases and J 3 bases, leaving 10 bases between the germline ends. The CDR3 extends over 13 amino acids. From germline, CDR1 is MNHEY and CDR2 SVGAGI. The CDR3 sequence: CASSPLGYYGYTF. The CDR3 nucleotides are TGTGCCAGCAGTCCCCTGGGGTACTATGGCTACACCTTC.

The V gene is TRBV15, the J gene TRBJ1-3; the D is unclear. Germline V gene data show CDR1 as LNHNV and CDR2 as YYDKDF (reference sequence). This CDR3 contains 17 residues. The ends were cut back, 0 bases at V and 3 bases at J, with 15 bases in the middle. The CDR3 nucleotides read TGTGCCACCAGCAGAGATTATTGGACGTGGGGTGGAAACACCATATATTTT. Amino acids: CATSRDYWTWGGNTIYF. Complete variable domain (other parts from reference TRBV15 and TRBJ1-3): DAMVIQNPRYQVTQFGKPVTLSCSQTLNHNVMYWYQQKSSQAPKLLFHYYDKDFNNEADTPDNFQSRRPNTSFCFLDIRSPGLGDTAMYLCATSRDYWTWGGNTIYFGEGSWLTVV.

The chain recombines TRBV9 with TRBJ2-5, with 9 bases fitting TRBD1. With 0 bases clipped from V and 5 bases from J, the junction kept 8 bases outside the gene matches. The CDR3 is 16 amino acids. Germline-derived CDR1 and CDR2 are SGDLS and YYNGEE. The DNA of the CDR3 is TGTGCCAGCAGCGTAGCACTTCGGACAGGGGAGGAGACCCAGTACTTC. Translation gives CASSVALRTGEETQYF.

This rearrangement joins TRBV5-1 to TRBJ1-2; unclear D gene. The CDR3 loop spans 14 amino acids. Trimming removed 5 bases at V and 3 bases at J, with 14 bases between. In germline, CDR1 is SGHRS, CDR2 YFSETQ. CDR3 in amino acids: CASSEVPRDYGYTF. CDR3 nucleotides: TGCGCCAGCAGTGAGGTGCCGCGTGACTATGGCTACACCTTC.

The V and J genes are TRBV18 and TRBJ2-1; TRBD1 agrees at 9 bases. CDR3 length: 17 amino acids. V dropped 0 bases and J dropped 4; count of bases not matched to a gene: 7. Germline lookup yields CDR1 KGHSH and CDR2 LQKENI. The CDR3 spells CASSPPIGTGSYNEQFF. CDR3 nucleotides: TGTGCCAGCTCACCACCGATTGGGACAGGGAGTTACAATGAGCAGTTCTTC.

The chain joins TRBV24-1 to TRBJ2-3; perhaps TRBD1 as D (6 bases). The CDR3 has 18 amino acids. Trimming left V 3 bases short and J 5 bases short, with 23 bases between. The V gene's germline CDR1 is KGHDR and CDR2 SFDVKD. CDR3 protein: CATSDTRAGDPPRDTQYF. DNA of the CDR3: TGTGCCACCAGTGATACCAGAGCAGGGGACCCCCCGAGAGATACGCAGTATTTT.

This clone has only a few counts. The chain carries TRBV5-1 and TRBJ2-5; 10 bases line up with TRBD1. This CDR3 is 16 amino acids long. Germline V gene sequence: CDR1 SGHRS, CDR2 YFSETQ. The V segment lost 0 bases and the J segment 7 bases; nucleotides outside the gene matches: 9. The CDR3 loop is CASSLAPGQGSATQYF. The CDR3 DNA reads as TGCGCCAGCAGCTTGGCCCCGGGACAGGGGTCGGCGACCCAGTACTTC. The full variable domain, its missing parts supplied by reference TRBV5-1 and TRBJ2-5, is KAGVTQTPRYLIKTRGQQVTLSCSPISGHRSVSWYQQTPGQGLQFLFEYFSETQRNKGNFPGRFSGRQFSNSRSEMNVSTLELGDSALYLCASSLAPGQGSATQYFGPGTRLLVL.

CDR3: CASSRRQGSYNEQFF. CDR3 coding DNA: TGTGCCAGCAGCCGACGACAGGGCTCCTACAATGAGCAGTTCTTC. The chain employs TRBV7-3 and TRBJ2-1, with 7 bases identical to TRBD1. The CDR3 totals 15 residues. Trimming at V came to 5 bases and at J to 0 bases, leaving 4 bases not matched to a gene. From germline, CDR1 is SGHTA and CDR2 FQGTGA.

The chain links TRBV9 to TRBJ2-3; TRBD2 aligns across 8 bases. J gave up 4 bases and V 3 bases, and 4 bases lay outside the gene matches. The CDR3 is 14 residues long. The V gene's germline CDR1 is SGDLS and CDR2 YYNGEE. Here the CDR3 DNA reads TGTGCCAGCAGCGGCGGGGGGCCCGCAGATACGCAGTATTTT. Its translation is CASSGGGPADTQYF.

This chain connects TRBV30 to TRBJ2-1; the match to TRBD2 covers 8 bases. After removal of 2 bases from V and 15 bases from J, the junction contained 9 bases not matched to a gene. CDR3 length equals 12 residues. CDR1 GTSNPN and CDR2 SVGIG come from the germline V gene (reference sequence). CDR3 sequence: CAWSIDGSGAFF. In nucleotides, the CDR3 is TGTGCCTGGAGTATTGATGGTAGCGGGGCGTTCTTC.

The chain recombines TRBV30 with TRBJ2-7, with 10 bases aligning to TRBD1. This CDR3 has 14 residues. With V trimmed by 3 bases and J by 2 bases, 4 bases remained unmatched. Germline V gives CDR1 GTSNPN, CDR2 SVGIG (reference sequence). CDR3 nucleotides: TGTGCCTGGAGCCTCGGGACAGGGGCCTACGAGCAGTACTTC. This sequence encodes CAWSLGTGAYEQYF.

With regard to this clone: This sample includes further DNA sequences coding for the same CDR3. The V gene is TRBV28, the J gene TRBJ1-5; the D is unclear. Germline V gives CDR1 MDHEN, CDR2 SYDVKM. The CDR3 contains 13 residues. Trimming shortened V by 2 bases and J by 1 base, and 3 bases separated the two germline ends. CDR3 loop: CASSLDSNQPQHF. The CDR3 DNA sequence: TGTGCCAGCAGTTTAGACAGCAATCAGCCCCAGCATTTT.

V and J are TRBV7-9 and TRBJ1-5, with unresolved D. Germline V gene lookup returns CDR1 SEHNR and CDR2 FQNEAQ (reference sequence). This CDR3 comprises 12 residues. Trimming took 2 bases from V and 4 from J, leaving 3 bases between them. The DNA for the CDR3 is TGTGCCAGCAGCTTAATAAATCAGCCCCAGCATTTT. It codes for CASSLINQPQHF.

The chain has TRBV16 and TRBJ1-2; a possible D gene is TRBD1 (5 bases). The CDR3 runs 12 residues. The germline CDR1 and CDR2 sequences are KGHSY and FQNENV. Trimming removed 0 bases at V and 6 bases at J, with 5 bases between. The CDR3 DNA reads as TGTGCCAGCAGCCAATCGGGACATGGCTACACCTTC. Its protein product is CASSQSGHGYTF.

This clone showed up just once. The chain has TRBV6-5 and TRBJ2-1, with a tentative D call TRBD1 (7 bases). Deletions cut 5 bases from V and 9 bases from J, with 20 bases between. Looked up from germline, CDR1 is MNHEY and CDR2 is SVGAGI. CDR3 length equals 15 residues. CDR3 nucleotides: TGTGCCAGCAGTCCTACGACAGGGCGGAGGGGTGAGCAGTTCTTC. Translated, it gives CASSPTTGRRGEQFF.

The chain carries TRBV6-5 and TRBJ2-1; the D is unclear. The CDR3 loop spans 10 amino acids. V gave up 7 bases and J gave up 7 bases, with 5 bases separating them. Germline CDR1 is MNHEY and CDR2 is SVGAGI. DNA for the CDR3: TGTGCCAGCACTGGAAATGAGCAGTTCTTC. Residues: CASTGNEQFF.

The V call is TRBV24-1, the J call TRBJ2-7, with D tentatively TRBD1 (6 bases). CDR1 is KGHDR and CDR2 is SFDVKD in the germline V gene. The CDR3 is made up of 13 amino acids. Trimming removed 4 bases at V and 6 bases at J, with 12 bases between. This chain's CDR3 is CATSEPDRSEQYF. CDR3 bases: TGTGCCACCAGTGAACCAGACAGGTCCGAGCAGTACTTC.

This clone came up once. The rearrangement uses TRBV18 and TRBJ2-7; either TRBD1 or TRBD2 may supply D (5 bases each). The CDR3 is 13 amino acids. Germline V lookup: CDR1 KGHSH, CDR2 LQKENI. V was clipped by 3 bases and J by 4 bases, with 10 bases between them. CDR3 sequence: CASSPGPVYEQYF. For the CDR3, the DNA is TGTGCCAGCTCACCGGGACCAGTTTACGAGCAGTACTTC.

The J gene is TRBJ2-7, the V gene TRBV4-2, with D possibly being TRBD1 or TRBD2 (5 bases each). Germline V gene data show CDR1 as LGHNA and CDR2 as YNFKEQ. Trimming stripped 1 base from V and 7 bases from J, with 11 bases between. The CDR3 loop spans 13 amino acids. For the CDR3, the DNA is TGTGCCAGCAGCCAAGTGGGGGTAGGGGAGCAGTACTTC. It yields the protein CASSQVGVGEQYF.